This T cell receptor (beta chain) was profiled in a study of T cell changes during pregnancy in multiple sclerosis. Sequencing used immunoSEQ multiplex PCR; TCRdb keeps in-frame clones, though not all of them. The sample has some 100,000 clones; approximately 92% are singletons. V shed 5 bases and J shed 2 bases, with 12 bases lying between them. The CDR3 loop spans 15 amino acids. Germline V CDR1 and CDR2: MNHEY, SMNVEV (reference sequence). Sequenced here: peripheral blood, sampled in the second trimester of pregnancy. The chain has TRBV27 and TRBJ2-2; a weak D match, TRBD2 (6 bases). The sequence was obtained from a female donor with multiple sclerosis, enrolled in a pregnancy study. The CDR3 protein is CASSARTTNTGELFF. The CDR3 DNA sequence: TGTGCCAGCAGTGCACGGACTACTAACACCGGGGAGCTGTTTTTT.